This T cell receptor (beta chain) was sequenced for a study of T cell repertoires in cytomegalovirus infection. Across the study: It was recently identified HLA-C-restricted and well-studied HLA-B-restricted CMV epitopes that the study used. Public TCR beta signatures provided an indication of both CMV infection and a matching HLA type. Study outcomes and limitations: CMV-specific TCR beta clonotypes restricted by HLA-C were the ones dominating the ex vivo response. Of the TCR beta families, the public ones yielded a cumulative frequency that identified carriers of CMV plus the relevant HLA.

TCRdb reprocessed the reads via MiXCR and lists one record per CDR3 protein. The sample yields some 500,000 distinct CDR3 sequences, about 40% seen once. J lost 5 bases, V lost 2 bases, and 7 bases had no gene match. Germline assignment: CDR1 LGHNA and CDR2 YNFKEQ. This CDR3 spans 16 amino acids. Turning to this clonotype: Its antigen is undetermined.

Sequences were derived from cultured PBMCs, sampled from culture after CMV antigen stimulation. This chain joins TRBV4-2 and TRBJ1-5; 9 bases align to TRBD1. This clonotype was sampled from a human donor in good health (CMV status not recorded). Some clones in this sample may be carry-over from other donors' samples. For the CDR3, the DNA is TGTGCCAGCAGCCAAAAAGTGGACAGGGGAGATCAGCCCCAGCATTTT. Translated, it gives CASSQKVDRGDQPQHF.